A selection of T cell receptor beta chains follows, all from one sample in a study of blood T cell repertoires in COVID-19. Sequencing used immunoSEQ multiplex PCR; TCRdb keeps in-frame clones, though not all of them. Of 150,000 or so clones detected, around 79% appear once; the ten largest clones hold roughly 4.9%. The sequenced sample was peripheral blood. The receptors come from a woman in her 70s with COVID-19, enrolled during active disease. The CDR3 runs from the conserved cysteine through the conserved F or W. A D gene is named only where the DNA matches it firmly. Not every row has a clone size; where given, it reads once, few, many or a size class.

length,size,D,J,V,CDR3,DNA
20,-,TRBD2,TRBJ2-3,TRBV5-1,CASSLESGTSGGIRTDTQYF,TGCGCCAGCAGCTTGGAGTCCGGGACTAGCGGGGGGATTCGCACAGATACGCAGTATTTT
13,-,-,TRBJ1-5,TRBV6-5,CATKGGVSQPQHF,TGTGCCACTAAGGGGGGGGTCAGTCAGCCCCAGCATTTT
13,-,-,TRBJ1-1,TRBV2,CATKGGRRTEAFF,TGTGCCACTAAGGGGGGGCGCCGGACTGAAGCTTTCTTT
20,-,TRBD2,TRBJ2-3,TRBV5-4,CASSARTSGGGGLEADTQYF,TGTGCCAGCAGCGCCCGGACTAGCGGGGGTGGGGGCTTGGAGGCAGATACGCAGTATTTT
15,-,TRBD1,TRBJ1-1,TRBV7-9,CASSPRDRTDTEAFF,TGTGCCAGCAGCCCCCGGGACAGGACAGACACTGAAGCTTTCTTT
14,-,-,TRBJ2-5,TRBV5-4,CASSLGEVQETQYF,TGTGCCAGCAGCTTGGGTGAGGTACAAGAGACCCAGTACTTC
13,-,TRBD1,TRBJ1-4,TRBV28,CASTPGQGGKLFF,TGTGCCAGTACCCCGGGACAGGGAGGAAAACTGTTTTTT
12,-,-,TRBJ1-2,TRBV5-4,CASSMESYGYTF,TGTGCCAGCAGCATGGAGAGTTATGGCTACACCTTC
11,-,TRBD1,TRBJ1-1,TRBV15,CATSRTGGAFF,TGTGCCACCAGCAGGACAGGGGGAGCTTTCTTT
16,few,-,TRBJ2-6,TRBV5-6,CASSLDGRTGANVLTF,TGTGCCAGCAGCTTGGATGGGAGAACTGGGGCCAACGTCCTGACTTTC
14,-,-,TRBJ2-5,TRBV3-1/TRBV3-2,CASSPEHPRETQYF,TGTGCCAGCAGCCCCGAGCACCCCCGGGAGACCCAGTACTTC
15,-,TRBD1,TRBJ2-2,TRBV15,CATSRLDRGFGELFF,TGTGCCACCAGCAGACTGGACAGGGGGTTTGGGGAGCTGTTTTTT
13,-,-,TRBJ1-3,TRBV5-4,CASSLAGGNTIYF,TGTGCCAGCAGCTTGGCGGGGGGGAACACCATATATTTT
16,few,TRBD1,TRBJ1-5,TRBV7-2,CASSFTGGGSNQPQHF,TGTGCCAGCAGCTTTACAGGGGGCGGGAGCAATCAGCCCCAGCATTTT
15,-,TRBD1,TRBJ1-2,TRBV5-1,CASSSRDRDIYGYTF,TGCGCCAGCAGCTCGAGGGACAGAGACATATATGGCTACACCTTC
15,-,-,TRBJ2-1,TRBV7-9,CASSPQGSLYNEQFF,TGTGCCAGCAGTCCTCAGGGGTCCCTTTACAATGAGCAGTTCTTC
13,-,-,TRBJ2-1,TRBV2,CASSEALTALQFF,TGTGCCAGCAGTGAAGCGCTTACAGCCTTACAGTTCTTC
14,-,-,TRBJ1-6,TRBV27,CASSFRSQESPLHF,TGTGCCAGCAGTTTCCGGTCTCAGGAATCACCCCTCCACTTT
14,-,-,TRBJ2-7,TRBV2,CASSENRDSYEQYF,TGTGCCAGCAGTGAAAACAGGGACTCCTACGAGCAGTACTTC
17,-,TRBD2,TRBJ2-3,TRBV4-2,CASSQSPQRGAPDTQYF,TGTGCCAGCAGCCAATCCCCTCAGCGGGGGGCCCCAGATACGCAGTATTTT
14,-,-,TRBJ2-6,TRBV9,CASSLLGDTNGLTF,TGTGCCAGCAGCCTCCTTGGGGACACTAACGGCCTGACTTTC
15,few,TRBD2,TRBJ2-2,TRBV4-1,CASRRTSGSTGELFF,TGCGCCAGCAGACGGACTAGCGGTAGCACCGGGGAGCTGTTTTTT
17,-,TRBD1,TRBJ1-2,TRBV7-2,CASSSPGGTGGGYGYTF,TGTGCCAGCAGCTCGCCGGGGGGGACAGGGGGCGGCTATGGCTACACCTTC
15,-,TRBD2,TRBJ2-4,TRBV7-2,CASSLRASGGNIQYF,TGTGCCAGCAGCTTACGGGCTAGCGGTGGAAACATTCAGTACTTC
13,few,-,TRBJ2-7,TRBV29-1,CSVGGAHSYEQYF,TGCAGCGTTGGCGGAGCCCACTCCTACGAGCAGTACTTC
13,-,-,TRBJ1-1,TRBV2,CASILGGTTEAFF,TGTGCCAGCATTCTCGGAGGAACTACTGAAGCTTTCTTT
17,-,TRBD1,TRBJ1-4,TRBV9,CASSVGRRGRTNEKLFF,TGTGCCAGCAGCGTAGGTAGGAGGGGGCGGACTAATGAAAAACTGTTTTTT
14,-,-,TRBJ2-7,TRBV6-4,CASSGRAPTYEQYF,TGTGCCAGCAGTGGGAGGGCTCCAACTTACGAGCAGTACTTC
13,-,-,TRBJ2-5,TRBV5-4,CASSSDSIETQYF,TGTGCCAGCAGCTCGGACAGTATAGAGACCCAGTACTTC
14,few,TRBD1,TRBJ2-5,TRBV18,CASSIGQDQETQYF,TGTGCCAGCTCAATAGGACAGGATCAAGAGACCCAGTACTTC
16,-,TRBD1,TRBJ1-2,TRBV7-6,CASSLGAQGATSGYTF,TGTGCCAGCAGCTTAGGGGCTCAGGGGGCTACGAGTGGCTACACCTTC
16,-,TRBD2,TRBJ2-1,TRBV4-1,CASSQVSGGYYNEQFF,TGCGCCAGCAGCCAGGTTAGCGGGGGGTACTACAATGAGCAGTTCTTC
14,-,TRBD1,TRBJ1-4,TRBV5-1,CASSLGQGAEKLFF,TGCGCCAGCAGCTTGGGACAGGGGGCTGAAAAACTGTTTTTT
15,-,TRBD1,TRBJ1-2,TRBV6-5,CASSYEGQGVGGYTF,TGTGCCAGCAGTTACGAGGGACAGGGGGTTGGTGGCTACACCTTC
16,-,TRBD2,TRBJ2-3,TRBV5-1,CASSFTSGGYYDTQYF,TGCGCCAGCAGCTTTACTAGCGGGGGCTATTACGATACGCAGTATTTT
17,-,TRBD1,TRBJ1-2,TRBV4-3,CASSQDLLGQLNYGYTF,TGCGCCAGCAGCCAAGACCTTCTGGGACAGTTAAACTATGGCTACACCTTC
15,few,TRBD1,TRBJ1-4,TRBV6-5,CASSMGTALGEKLFF,TGTGCCAGCAGTATGGGGACAGCCCTGGGGGAAAAACTGTTTTTT
14,-,TRBD1,TRBJ1-1,TRBV4-3,CASSQAGTGAGAFF,TGCGCCAGCAGCCAAGCAGGGACAGGGGCCGGAGCTTTCTTT
13,-,-,TRBJ2-1,TRBV11-2,CASSLDQSLSGFF,TGTGCCAGCAGCTTAGATCAATCCCTTTCGGGGTTCTTC
13,-,-,TRBJ2-7,TRBV29-1,CSVWTASSYEQYF,TGCAGCGTTTGGACAGCCAGCTCCTACGAGCAGTACTTC
17,-,TRBD1,TRBJ1-6,TRBV18,CASSPQGPGDRASPLHF,TGTGCCAGCTCACCACAGGGACCCGGGGACAGGGCTTCACCCCTCCACTTT
13,-,-,TRBJ1-1,TRBV5-4,CASSPKEGRGAFF,TGTGCCAGCAGCCCGAAGGAGGGCCGTGGAGCTTTCTTT
18,-,TRBD2,TRBJ2-1,TRBV10-2,CASSSTSGGVGAYNEQFF,TGCGCCAGCAGTTCGACTAGCGGGGGGGTGGGCGCCTACAATGAGCAGTTCTTC
15,-,TRBD1,TRBJ2-3,TRBV24-1,CATDPGTGETDTQYF,TGTGCCACCGACCCCGGGACAGGGGAGACAGATACGCAGTATTTT
11,-,-,TRBJ1-2,TRBV28,CASSLENGYTF,TGTGCCAGCAGTTTGGAGAATGGCTACACCTTC
15,-,-,TRBJ2-3,TRBV4-3,CASSQGGGDTDTQYF,TGCGCCAGCAGCCAAGGAGGGGGGGACACAGATACGCAGTATTTT
14,few,-,TRBJ1-5,TRBV24-1,CATSDHRASQPQHF,TGTGCCACCAGTGATCACAGGGCGAGTCAGCCCCAGCATTTT
14,-,-,TRBJ1-6,TRBV4-2,CATAFGGANSPLHF,TGTGCCACAGCCTTCGGGGGGGCTAATTCACCCCTCCACTTT
16,-,TRBD2,TRBJ2-5,TRBV2,CASKSSGARPGETQYF,TGTGCCAGCAAGTCTAGCGGGGCACGGCCTGGGGAGACCCAGTACTTC
15,-,-,TRBJ2-7,TRBV30,CAWSPGTSETREQYF,TGTGCCTGGAGTCCGGGGACATCCGAAACGCGCGAGCAGTACTTC